Listed below are T cell receptor beta chains from one sample, sequenced in a study of blood T cell repertoires in COVID-19. TCRdb's copy holds only in-frame clones and misses some; the assay was immunoSEQ multiplex PCR. The top ten hold around 0.88% of the sample, which has over 150,000 clones, 85% to 90% seen once. The sequencing sample was made of peripheral blood. The receptors come from a young woman who had recovered from COVID-19. The CDR3 runs from the conserved cysteine through the conserved F or W. The order of the fields is CDR3 length, V gene, D gene, clone size, J gene, CDR3 DNA, CDR3 protein. The D gene is left open where the match is weak. Clone size appears in some rows only: once, few, many, or a class for an expanded clone.

>14|TRBV3-1/TRBV3-2|NA|NA|TRBJ2-7
TGTGCCAGCAGCCAAGAGGGGCGTAGGTGGGAGCAGTACTTC
CASSQEGRRWEQYF
>17|TRBV4-1|TRBD2|NA|TRBJ2-1
TGCGCCAGCAGCCCGGGACTAGCGGGGGGATCCTACAATGAGCAGTTCTTC
CASSPGLAGGSYNEQFF
>13|TRBV6-5|NA|NA|TRBJ1-6
TGTGCCAGCAGTTATTATCTCGGGTCACCCCTCCACTTT
CASSYYLGSPLHF
>13|TRBV18|NA|NA|TRBJ2-7
TGTGCCAGCTCACCTGGACAGTTCTACGAGCAGTACTTC
CASSPGQFYEQYF
>15|TRBV5-1|TRBD1|few|TRBJ1-1
TGCGCCAGCAGGCGGGTACCAACAGGGGATGTTGAAGCTTTCTTT
CASRRVPTGDVEAFF
>15|TRBV25-1|TRBD1|NA|TRBJ1-2
TGTGCCAGCAGTGAATCCGACAGGGGGAACTATGGCTACACCTTC
CASSESDRGNYGYTF
>14|TRBV19|NA|NA|TRBJ2-2
TGTGCCAGTAGTATAGACCTGAACACCGGGGAGCTGTTTTTT
CASSIDLNTGELFF
>14|TRBV9|NA|NA|TRBJ2-3
TGTGCCAGCAGCGCACACCCCGGGACAGATACGCAGTATTTT
CASSAHPGTDTQYF
>13|TRBV5-1|NA|NA|TRBJ1-1
TGCGCCAGCAGCTTTACCGGGAACACTGAAGCTTTCTTT
CASSFTGNTEAFF
>14|TRBV24-1|NA|NA|TRBJ1-2
TGTGCCACCAGTGATTTCGCAGTTAACTATGGCTACACCTTC
CATSDFAVNYGYTF
>15|TRBV5-5|NA|once|TRBJ2-7
TGTGCCAGCAGGCCACTCCCGACAGAATATTACGAGCAGTACTTC
CASRPLPTEYYEQYF
>17|TRBV7-8|TRBD1|NA|TRBJ1-1
TGTGCCAGCAGCTTAAGCGGGCCCAACAGGGGTAACACTGAAGCTTTCTTT
CASSLSGPNRGNTEAFF
>11|TRBV30|NA|NA|TRBJ2-5
TGTGCCTGGAGTTTTGAGGAGACCCAGTACTTC
CAWSFEETQYF